These 27 T cell receptor beta chains share one sample of origin, sequenced in a study of OX40 agonist ivuxolimab in advanced cancers. Library generation was performed with the immunoSEQ multiplex PCR assay. TCRdb retrieved this table from immuneACCESS and kept in-frame rearrangements only. Not all clones are present; in checked studies, unresolved V genes account for under half, and no reason is known for the remainder. The sample table shows tens of thousands of clones, and roughly nine tenths are seen once. Roughly 13% of the sample is held by the ten biggest clonotypes. The source material was CD4+ or CD8+ T cells sorted from blood, sampled in a trial of the OX40 agonist ivuxolimab. The receptors derive from an adult with an advanced solid tumor such as melanoma, head and neck, liver or kidney cancer.

The chain couples TRBV5-1 to TRBJ2-1; D possibly matches TRBD1 or TRBD2 (6 bases each). The germline V gene encodes CDR1 SGHRS and CDR2 YFSETQ. The CDR3 has 15 amino acids. V gave up 5 bases and J gave up 2 bases, with 14 bases separating them. For the CDR3, the DNA is TGCGCCAGCAGTTCGGGTGGGGGGCCCTACAATGAGCAGTTCTTC. Translated, it gives CASSSGGGPYNEQFF.

V gene TRBV7-9 combines with J gene TRBJ1-1; D may be TRBD1 (6 bases). Per germline, CDR1 SEHNR and CDR2 FQNEAQ (reference sequence). The germline V and J ends were trimmed by 0 bases and 8 bases, with 16 bases remaining between them. The CDR3 consists of 15 residues. The CDR3 nucleotides are TGTGCCAGCAGCTTAGCAAGGGAGGGGGGATCGGAAGCTTTCTTT. Translated, it gives CASSLAREGGSEAFF. Supplemented by reference TRBV7-9 and TRBJ1-1, the full variable domain reads DTGVSQNPRHKITKRGQNVTFRCDPISEHNRLYWYRQTLGQGPEFLTYFQNEAQLEKSRLLSDRFSAERPKGSFSTLEIQRTEQGDSAMYLCASSLAREGGSEAFFGQGTRLTVV.

The chain uses TRBV14 and TRBJ1-2; the D gene is possibly TRBD1 (6 bases). The CDR3 totals 16 residues. V dropped 3 bases and J dropped 4 bases, with 18 bases sitting between them. Per the germline V gene, CDR1 is SGHDN and CDR2 is FVKESK. CDR3 sequence: CASSQDSRPFIYGYTF. The CDR3 DNA reads TGTGCCAGCAGCCAGGACAGCCGACCTTTTATCTATGGCTACACCTTC.

The chain employs TRBV18 and TRBJ1-2; D is unresolved. The CDR3 runs to 14 residues. In germline, CDR1 is KGHSH, CDR2 LQKENI. V lost 3 bases, J lost 4 bases, and 12 bases lay in between. CDR3 protein: CASSPSPEGYGYTF. The DNA for the CDR3 is TGTGCCAGCTCACCTTCCCCCGAAGGCTATGGCTACACCTTC.

This clone is classed as medium-sized. V and J are TRBV30 and TRBJ1-2; TRBD1 might be the D (6 bases). The CDR3 spans 19 residues. The V and J ends lost 1 base and 0 bases respectively, with 24 bases between them. Germline CDR1 reads GTSNPN; CDR2 reads SVGIG (reference sequence). Here the CDR3 reads CAWSAPPRQARLSNYGYTF. The CDR3 nucleotides read TGTGCCTGGAGTGCACCCCCACGACAGGCCAGACTCTCTAACTATGGCTACACCTTC.

This clone was found a few times. This rearrangement joins TRBV23-1 to TRBJ2-2; 7 bases fit TRBD1. TRBV23-1 is assigned to the ORF class and has an uncertain function. This CDR3 comprises 15 residues. With 9 bases clipped from V and 1 base from J, the junction kept 8 bases outside the gene matches. The CDR3 spells CARRGQIKNTGELFF. The CDR3 DNA reads as TGCGCCAGGAGGGGACAGATAAAGAACACCGGGGAGCTGTTTTTT.

The gene calls are TRBV30 and TRBJ1-5, with D unclear. This CDR3 has 14 residues. Germline V CDR1 and CDR2: GTSNPN, SVGIG (reference sequence). The V end lost 2 bases, the J end lost 1 base, and 9 bases lay between the germline ends. CDR3 region: CAWSFIQSNQPQHF. The DNA for the CDR3 is TGTGCCTGGAGTTTCATACAGAGCAATCAGCCCCAGCATTTT.

The chain couples TRBV7-8 to TRBJ1-5; possibly TRBD1 for D (5 bases). V was cut by 10 bases and J by 2 bases, with 18 bases left in between. The CDR3 consists of 15 residues. Germline V gene data show CDR1 as SGHVS and CDR2 as FQNEAQ. The CDR3 spells CATTPYQGGNQPQHF. The CDR3 nucleotides read TGTGCCACCACCCCATACCAGGGTGGCAATCAGCCCCAGCATTTT.

This chain links TRBV11-2 with TRBJ2-7; 8 bases align to TRBD2. The germline V gene encodes CDR1 SGHAT and CDR2 FQNNGV. Losses at the gene ends were 2 bases for V and 2 bases for J; bases not matched to a gene: 8. This CDR3 region has 16 residues. CDR3 in DNA: TGTGCCAGCAGCTTACTTGAGACTAGCGATACCTACGAGCAGTACTTC. It is translated as CASSLLETSDTYEQYF.

Only a few counts were recorded for this clone. V is TRBV7-5 and J is TRBJ2-7; TRBD2 is the table's D call, not checked against the DNA. TRBV7-5 is a recognized pseudogene. The CDR3 totals 12 residues. The CDR3 protein is CASSLEWSEQYF. CDR3 in DNA: TGTGCCAGCAGCTTGGAGTGGTCCGAGCAGTACTTC.

This sequence joins TRBV27 and TRBJ1-1; D perhaps matches TRBD1 (6 bases). Germline V gene data show CDR1 as MNHEY and CDR2 as SMNVEV (reference sequence). The CDR3 is 15 amino acids. The V and J ends lost 4 bases and 3 bases respectively, with 15 bases between them. CDR3 sequence: CASSWGGRRDTEAFF. CDR3 coding DNA: TGTGCCAGCAGTTGGGGGGGGCGAAGGGACACTGAAGCTTTCTTT.

This clone was detected only once. The gene calls are TRBV7-9 and TRBJ1-6; 7 bases align to TRBD1. The CDR3 is 15 amino acids. CDR1 is SEHNR and CDR2 is FQNEAQ in the germline V gene (reference sequence). The V and J ends lost 5 bases and 3 bases, in that order; junction bases with no gene match: 4. CDR3 protein: CASSQTGVYNSPLHF. CDR3 sequence (DNA): TGTGCCAGCAGCCAAACAGGGGTCTATAATTCACCCCTCCACTTT. Together with reference TRBV7-9 and TRBJ1-6, the CDR3 gives the full variable domain: DTGVSQNPRHKITKRGQNVTFRCDPISEHNRLYWYRQTLGQGPEFLTYFQNEAQLEKSRLLSDRFSAERPKGSFSTLEIQRTEQGDSAMYLCASSQTGVYNSPLHFGNGTRLTVT.

CDR3 amino acids: CASSLDGRGTEAFF. The CDR3 DNA is TGTGCCAGCAGCTTGGACGGGCGGGGAACTGAAGCTTTCTTT. The rearrangement joins TRBV7-9 to TRBJ1-1; the D is unclear. V was pared by 3 bases and J by 5 bases, with 13 bases between. This CDR3 comprises 14 residues. Germline CDR1 is SEHNR and CDR2 is FQNEAQ (reference sequence).

Written as DNA, the CDR3 is TGTGCCAGCAGTCGGGACGGGTATTTTTCAGAGACCCAGTACTTC. Translating gives CASSRDGYFSETQYF. The chain employs TRBV6-5 and TRBJ2-5; TRBD1 or TRBD2 may be the D gene (5 bases each). This CDR3 contains 15 residues. Germline loops: CDR1 MNHEY, CDR2 SVGAGI. V shed 5 bases and J shed 4 bases, with 17 bases lying between them.

The chain has TRBV11-2 and TRBJ2-7; either TRBD1 or TRBD2 may supply D (6 bases each). CDR1 is SGHAT and CDR2 is FQNNGV in the germline V gene. The V end lost 1 base, the J end lost 1 base, and 14 bases lay between the germline ends. This CDR3 has 16 amino acids. The CDR3 sequence: CASSLVEGGNSYEQYF. The CDR3, as DNA: TGTGCCAGCAGCTTAGTTGAAGGGGGGAATTCCTACGAGCAGTACTTC.

The genes are TRBV4-1 and TRBJ2-1; the match to TRBD2 covers 11 bases. V lost 1 base and J lost 8; bases outside the gene matches: 1. The CDR3 covers 14 residues. Per the germline V gene, CDR1 is MGHRA and CDR2 is YSYEKL. The CDR3 here is CASSQGLAGYEQFF. CDR3 nucleotide sequence: TGCGCCAGCAGCCAAGGACTAGCGGGGTATGAGCAGTTCTTC.

The V gene is TRBV4-3, the J gene TRBJ2-7; D may be TRBD1 (5 bases). The CDR3 length is 16 residues. CDR1 is LGHNA and CDR2 is YSLEER in the germline V gene. V lost 0 bases, J lost 0 bases, and 12 bases lay in between. As DNA, the CDR3 is TGCGCCAGCAGCCAAGATGTCTGGGGCCTCTCCTACGAGCAGTACTTC. Its translation: CASSQDVWGLSYEQYF.

The V and J genes are TRBV12-5 and TRBJ2-3; 10 nucleotides line up with TRBD2. CDR1 is LGHNT, CDR2 FRNRAP, per germline. This CDR3 comprises 16 residues. Trimming took 2 bases from V and 1 from J; bases not matched to a gene: 3. This chain's CDR3 is CASGLLAGEGTDTQYF. The CDR3 nucleotides are TGTGCTAGTGGTTTGCTAGCGGGGGAAGGCACAGATACGCAGTATTTT.

The chain joins TRBV27 to TRBJ2-2; TRBD1 matches 8 bases. CDR1 and CDR2 (germline): MNHEY, SMNVEV (reference sequence). V lost 4 bases, J lost 4 bases, and 5 bases stayed unmatched. The CDR3 runs 15 residues. CDR3 bases: TGTGCCAGCAGTTGGCAGGGGGCCTTCACCGGGGAGCTGTTTTTT. The encoded protein is CASSWQGAFTGELFF.

With regard to this clone: The same CDR3 is also encoded by other DNA sequences in this sample. The CDR3 loop reads CASSQDRSYEQYF. CDR3 in DNA: TGCGCCAGCAGCCAAGATAGGTCGTACGAGCAGTACTTC. The gene calls are TRBV4-1 and TRBJ2-7; D is unresolved. Germline V gene data show CDR1 as MGHRA and CDR2 as YSYEKL. This CDR3 is 13 amino acids long. The V gene lost 0 bases and the J gene lost 4 bases, with 7 bases spanning the gap.

The chain links TRBV9 to TRBJ2-2, with D tentatively TRBD1 (5 bases). The CDR3 extends over 14 amino acids. With 6 bases removed from V and 1 base from J, the gap between germline ends came to 10 bases. Germline V gives CDR1 SGDLS, CDR2 YYNGEE. As DNA, the CDR3 is TGTGCCAGCACTTTGACAGTGAACACCGGGGAGCTGTTTTTT. Amino acids: CASTLTVNTGELFF.

The chain carries TRBV4-2 and TRBJ1-2, with 9 bases lining up with TRBD1. CDR1 is LGHNA and CDR2 is YNFKEQ in the germline V gene. The V gene end was trimmed by 3 bases and the J gene end by 4 bases; junction bases not matched to a gene: 3. The CDR3 covers 14 residues. For the CDR3, the DNA is TGTGCCAGCAGCCAGGGACAGGGAAGCTATGGCTACACCTTC. It encodes CASSQGQGSYGYTF.

V gene TRBV7-6 combines with J gene TRBJ2-7, with 9 bases that match TRBD1. Germline CDR1 and CDR2: SGHVS and FNYEAQ. The J segment lost 4 bases and the V segment lost 5 bases, leaving 9 bases of the junction unmatched. The CDR3 runs to 15 residues. CDR3 loop: CASSRWTGDNYEQYF. For the CDR3, the DNA is TGTGCCAGCAGCCGATGGACAGGGGATAATTACGAGCAGTACTTC.

This chain links TRBV6-1 with TRBJ2-7; a weak D match, TRBD2 (6 bases). The V gene lost 2 bases and the J gene lost 0 bases, with 14 bases spanning the gap. Germline CDR1 and CDR2: MNHNS and SASEGT. This CDR3 comprises 16 residues. CDR3 residues: CASSELSGGSSYEQYF. CDR3 sequence (DNA): TGTGCCAGCAGTGAATTGTCCGGGGGTAGCTCCTACGAGCAGTACTTC.

The chain employs TRBV15 and TRBJ1-2; perhaps TRBD1 as D (5 bases). Trimming stripped 4 bases from V and 4 bases from J, with 7 bases between. Germline V lookup: CDR1 LNHNV, CDR2 YYDKDF (reference sequence). This CDR3 has 12 residues. The CDR3 sequence: CATSKTAYGYTF. The CDR3 DNA sequence: TGTGCCACCAGCAAGACAGCCTATGGCTACACCTTC.

The V and J genes are TRBV10-1 and TRBJ2-7; 9 bases are a match to TRBD1. V lost 2 bases, J lost 4 bases, and 3 bases stayed unmatched. The germline CDR1 and CDR2 sequences are WNHNN and SYGVQD (reference sequence). CDR3 size: 14 residues. For the CDR3, the DNA is TGCGCCAGCAGTGAGGTGACAGGGGGGTACGAGCAGTACTTC. It is translated as CASSEVTGGYEQYF.

The chain has TRBV6-1 and TRBJ2-7; D remains ambiguous. V was clipped by 1 base and J by 3 bases, with 10 bases between them. CDR3 size: 14 residues. Looked up from germline, CDR1 is MNHNS and CDR2 is SASEGT. Written as DNA, the CDR3 is TGTGCCAGCAGTGAAGGCAGGTTTCACTACGAGCAGTACTTC. Translated: CASSEGRFHYEQYF.